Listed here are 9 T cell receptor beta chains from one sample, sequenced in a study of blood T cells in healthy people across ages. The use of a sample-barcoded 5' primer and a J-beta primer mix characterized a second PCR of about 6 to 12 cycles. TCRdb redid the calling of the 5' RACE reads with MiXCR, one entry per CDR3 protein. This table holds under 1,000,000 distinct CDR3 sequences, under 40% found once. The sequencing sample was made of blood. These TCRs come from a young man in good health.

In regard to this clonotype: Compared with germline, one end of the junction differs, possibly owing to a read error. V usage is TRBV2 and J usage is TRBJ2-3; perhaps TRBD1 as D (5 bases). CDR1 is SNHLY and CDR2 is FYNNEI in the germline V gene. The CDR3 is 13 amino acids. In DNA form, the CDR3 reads TGTGCCGGCAGCCTGACAGACACAGATACGCAGTATTTT. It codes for CAGSLTDTDTQYF.

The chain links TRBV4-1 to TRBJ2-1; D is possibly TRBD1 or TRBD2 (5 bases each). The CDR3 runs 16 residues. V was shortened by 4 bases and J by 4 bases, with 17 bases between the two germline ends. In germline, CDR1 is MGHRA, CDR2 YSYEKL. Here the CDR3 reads CASSPGGRGEYNEQFF. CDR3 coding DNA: TGCGCCAGCAGCCCGGGTGGTCGGGGCGAGTACAATGAGCAGTTCTTC.

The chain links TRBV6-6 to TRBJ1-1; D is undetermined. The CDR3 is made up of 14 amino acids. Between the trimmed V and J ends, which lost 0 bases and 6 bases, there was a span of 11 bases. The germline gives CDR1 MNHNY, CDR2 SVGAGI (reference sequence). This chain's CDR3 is CASSYSKARAEAFF. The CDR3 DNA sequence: TGTGCCAGCAGTTACTCGAAGGCGAGGGCTGAAGCTTTCTTT.

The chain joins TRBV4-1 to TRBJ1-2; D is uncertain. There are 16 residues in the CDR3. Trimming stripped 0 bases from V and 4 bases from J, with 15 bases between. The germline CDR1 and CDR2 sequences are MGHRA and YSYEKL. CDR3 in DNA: TGCGCCAGCAGCCAAGATTTTACGGGCTCTGGCTATGGCTACACCTTC. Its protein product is CASSQDFTGSGYGYTF.

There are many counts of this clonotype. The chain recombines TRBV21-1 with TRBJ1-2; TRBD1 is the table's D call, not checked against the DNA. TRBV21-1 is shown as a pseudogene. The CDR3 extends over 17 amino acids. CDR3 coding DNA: TGTGCCAGCAGCAACCCTGACCTTAAGACAGCTAACTATGGCTACACCTTC. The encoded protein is CASSNPDLKTANYGYTF.

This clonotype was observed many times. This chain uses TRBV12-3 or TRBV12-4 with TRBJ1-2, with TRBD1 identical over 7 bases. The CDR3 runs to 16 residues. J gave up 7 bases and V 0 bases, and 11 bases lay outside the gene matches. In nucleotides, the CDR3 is TGTGCCAGCAGTTTAGCGAGGAGGGGACAGCTGGGTGGCTACACCTTC. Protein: CASSLARRGQLGGYTF.

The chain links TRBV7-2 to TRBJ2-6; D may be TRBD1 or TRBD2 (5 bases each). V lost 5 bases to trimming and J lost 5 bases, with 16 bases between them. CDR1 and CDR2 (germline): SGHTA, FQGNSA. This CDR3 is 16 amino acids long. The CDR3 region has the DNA TGTGCCAGCAGCCCGGGGCAGGGATTCCGGGCCAACGTCCTGACTTTC. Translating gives CASSPGQGFRANVLTF.

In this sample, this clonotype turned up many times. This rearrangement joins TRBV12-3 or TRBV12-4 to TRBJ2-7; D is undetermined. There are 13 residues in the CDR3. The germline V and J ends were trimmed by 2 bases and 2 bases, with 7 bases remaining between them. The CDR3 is CASSLRRPYEQYF. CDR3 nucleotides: TGTGCCAGCAGTTTAAGGCGACCCTACGAGCAGTACTTC.

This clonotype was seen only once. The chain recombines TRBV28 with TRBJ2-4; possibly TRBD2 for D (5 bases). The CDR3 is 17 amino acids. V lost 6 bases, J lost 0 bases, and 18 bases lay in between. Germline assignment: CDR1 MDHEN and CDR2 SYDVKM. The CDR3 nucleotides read TGTGCCAGCAGCAACCCTTGGGGAGCTTCAGCCAAAAACATTCAGTACTTC. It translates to CASSNPWGASAKNIQYF.